This TCR beta chain was sequenced for a study of blood T cell repertoires in COVID-19. Study as a whole: The origin of the acute and convalescent COVID-19 samples was the United States, Italy and Spain.

How the authors handled the data: The assay estimated nucleated cells by amplifying reference gene primers. Data came from immunoSEQ multiplex PCR; TCRdb stores just in-frame clones and leaves some out. That table supplies the V and J calls and clone size; D and trimming were determined from the DNA. The sample consists of under 150,000 clones, approximately 90% of them appearing once. CDR1 and CDR2 from the germline V gene are LNHDA and SQIVND (reference sequence). The CDR3 is 14 residues long. Between the trimmed V and J ends, which lost 6 bases and 4 bases, there was a span of 13 bases. The receptor was derived from a woman aged 45-60 years with acute or convalescent COVID-19. J is TRBJ1-5 and V is TRBV19, with TRBD1 as a possible D gene (5 bases). Specimen: peripheral blood. The CDR3 nucleotides read TGTGCCAGTAGCGAAACCAGGGTTAATCAGCCCCAGCATTTT. Translating gives CASSETRVNQPQHF.